This is a list of T cell receptor beta chains from one sample in a study of shared clonotypes between healthy human individuals. The repertoire was sequenced with immunoSEQ multiplex PCR; TCRdb's copy has only in-frame clones and lacks some. The sample contains about 2 million clones, approximately 94% of which appear only once. Sequencing was done on a sample of naive CD8+ T cells sorted from blood. The receptors were sampled from a man aged 18 to 30 in good health. CDR3s leave out the opening cysteine and the closing phenylalanine or tryptophan.

j_call,v_call,cdr3_aa
TRBJ2-3,TRBV30,AWSLRGGGLTDTQY
TRBJ2-5,TRBV7-2,ASRPDRYQETQY
TRBJ1-1,TRBV6-1,ASRWTTSEAF
TRBJ2-5,TRBV9,ASSVGGIETQY
TRBJ2-3,TRBV27,ASRGDTQY
TRBJ1-5,TRBV10-3,AISESAGNQPQH
TRBJ2-1,TRBV19,ASSVGTLSYNEQF
TRBJ2-7,TRBV5-4,ASSLGDLYEQY
TRBJ1-5,TRBV4-1,ASSRPGQGGNQPQH
TRBJ2-7,TRBV9,ASSVGGDGQGPNYEQY
TRBJ2-4,TRBV4-1,ASSPRTVGIQY
TRBJ2-1,TRBV4-3,ASSQGSGPRYNEQF
TRBJ2-3,TRBV30,AWSVGLSTDTQY
TRBJ1-1,TRBV2,ASSLAGTYLEAF
TRBJ1-1,TRBV6-5,ASSWARNTEAF
TRBJ2-7,TRBV5-6,ASSFGVGEQY
TRBJ2-5,TRBV5-6,ASSLVRGSNPHQETQY
TRBJ2-1,TRBV5-1,ASSAPRDGSYNEQF
TRBJ2-7,TRBV4-1,ASSPPVEYEQY
TRBJ2-7,TRBV5-4,ASSSTATYEQY
TRBJ2-5,TRBV28,ASSSPLPPGYQETQY
TRBJ2-1,TRBV2,ASSPGLAGSDEQF
TRBJ2-7,TRBV13,ASSSRQGADEQY
TRBJ1-3,TRBV4-1,ASSQGNTIY
TRBJ2-7,TRBV28,ASSEGTAEQY
TRBJ2-7,TRBV4-1,ASSRVRDYEQY